The 25 T cell receptor beta chains listed next were all sequenced from one sample in a study of regulatory T cells in long-lasting Graves disease. Arm-PCR with iRepertoire HTBI primers amplified the CDR3 regions for these TCR beta libraries. TCRdb independently ran MiXCR on the multiplex PCR reads; one entry per CDR3 protein. The table lists fewer than 400,000 distinct CDR3 sequences, around a fifth of them singletons. Sample time point: persistent/refractory GD, antithyroid drugs over 5 years with positive TRAb. From PBMCs, RNA was extracted and then used to make the TCR library. The specimen was peripheral blood mononuclear cells (PBMCs), collected when the disease was refractory, from a patient treated with antithyroid drugs. The receptors were gathered from a female donor with Graves disease.

In this sample, this clonotype turned up many times. The V and J genes are TRBV7-2 and TRBJ1-4, with 9 positions matching TRBD1. This CDR3 spans 16 amino acids. With V trimmed by 3 bases and J by 7 bases, 9 bases remained unmatched. Germline-derived CDR1 and CDR2 are SGHTA and FQGNSA. The CDR3 is CASSFPPGQGGEKLFF. Written as DNA, the CDR3 is TGTGCCAGCAGCTTCCCACCGGGACAGGGAGGTGAAAAACTGTTTTTT.

This sequence joins TRBV3-1 and TRBJ2-1; 12 nucleotides match TRBD2. Losses at the gene ends were 6 bases for V and 7 bases for J; bases not matched to a gene: 10. CDR3 size: 16 residues. Germline V CDR1 and CDR2: LGHDT, YNNKEL (reference sequence). The CDR3 reads CASRHGLAGLGNEQFF. CDR3 in DNA: TGTGCCAGCAGGCACGGACTAGCGGGACTTGGGAATGAGCAGTTCTTC.

This clonotype has just a few counts. The chain links TRBV7-2 to TRBJ2-2, with 7 bases identical to TRBD2. CDR1 SGHTA and CDR2 FQGNSA come from the germline V gene. CDR3 size: 13 residues. After removal of 5 bases from V and 6 bases from J, the junction contained 3 bases not matched to a gene. CDR3 DNA: TGTGCCAGCAGCCCGGCGGGGGCCGGGGAGCTGTTTTTT. It codes for CASSPAGAGELFF.

This chain connects TRBV9 to TRBJ1-6, with D possibly being TRBD1 (6 bases). The CDR3 spans 14 residues. The V and J ends lost 5 bases and 7 bases respectively, with 13 bases between them. CDR1 SGDLS and CDR2 YYNGEE come from the germline V gene. CDR3 sequence (DNA): TGTGCCAGCAGTGCTCAGGGGTGGAATTCACCCCTCCACTTT. This translates into CASSAQGWNSPLHF.

Ten or more counts support this clonotype. The rearrangement links TRBV7-8 to TRBJ2-2, with a tentative D call TRBD1 (6 bases). V was cut by 8 bases and J by 1 base, with 8 bases left in between. The CDR3 sequence is 13 residues long. CDR1 SGHVS and CDR2 FQNEAQ come from the germline V gene. CDR3 region: CASSTGNTGELFF. In nucleotides, the CDR3 is TGTGCCAGCTCGACAGGGAACACCGGGGAGCTGTTTTTT. Based on the CDR3 plus reference TRBV7-8 and TRBJ2-2, the full variable domain is GAGVSQSPRYKVAKRGQDVALRCDPISGHVSLFWYQQALGQGPEFLTYFQNEAQLDKSGLPSDRFFAERPEGSVSTLKIQRTQQEDSAVYLCASSTGNTGELFFGEGSRLTVL.

In its sample, this clonotype was seen a few times. The chain recombines TRBV6-1 with TRBJ2-7; 12 bases fit TRBD2. The V segment lost 1 base and the J segment 7 bases; nucleotides outside the gene matches: 17. There are 19 residues in the CDR3. Germline loops: CDR1 MNHNS, CDR2 SASEGT. Here the CDR3 reads CASSEESGLAGYLTREQYF. In nucleotides, the CDR3 is TGTGCCAGCAGTGAAGAAAGTGGACTAGCGGGATACCTCACCCGGGAGCAGTACTTC.

V gene TRBV7-2 combines with J gene TRBJ2-7, with 9 bases lining up with TRBD1. The trim removed 1 base at V and 3 bases at J, leaving 4 bases unmatched. The CDR3 is 15 residues long. Germline CDR1 SGHTA, CDR2 FQGNSA. The CDR3 sequence: CASSLGGTGFYEQYF. Here the CDR3 DNA reads TGTGCCAGCAGCTTAGGCGGGACAGGGTTCTACGAGCAGTACTTC.

The sample holds many counts of this clonotype. V and J are TRBV7-9 and TRBJ2-5; D is perhaps TRBD1 (6 bases). The CDR3 is 16 residues long. Germline CDR1 and CDR2: SEHNR and FQNEAQ (reference sequence). With 0 bases removed from V and 4 bases from J, the gap between germline ends came to 15 bases. Here the CDR3 reads CASSLAGRGGGETQYF. The CDR3 coding sequence is TGTGCCAGCAGCTTAGCGGGCAGGGGCGGAGGAGAGACCCAGTACTTC. The full variable domain, with the rest looked up from reference TRBV7-9 and TRBJ2-5, is DTGVSQNPRHKITKRGQNVTFRCDPISEHNRLYWYRQTLGQGPEFLTYFQNEAQLEKSRLLSDRFSAERPKGSFSTLEIQRTEQGDSAMYLCASSLAGRGGGETQYFGPGTRLLVL.

This clonotype was detected only a few times. V usage is TRBV5-1 and J usage is TRBJ2-7; tentatively, D is TRBD1 or TRBD2 (5 bases each). V was pared by 0 bases and J by 0 bases, with 13 bases between. Germline CDR1 and CDR2: SGHRS and YFSETQ. The CDR3 length is 16 residues. The CDR3 region has the DNA TGCGCCAGCAGCTTGGAAGGGACCCCTAGCTCCTACGAGCAGTACTTC. Translation: CASSLEGTPSSYEQYF. Based on the CDR3 plus reference TRBV5-1 and TRBJ2-7, the full variable domain is KAGVTQTPRYLIKTRGQQVTLSCSPISGHRSVSWYQQTPGQGLQFLFEYFSETQRNKGNFPGRFSGRQFSNSRSEMNVSTLELGDSALYLCASSLEGTPSSYEQYFGPGTRLTVT.

This chain links TRBV14 with TRBJ1-3, with a weak D call TRBD1 (5 bases). Trimming shortened V by 1 base and J by 3 bases, and 13 bases separated the two germline ends. There are 16 residues in the CDR3. Germline V gene lookup returns CDR1 SGHDN and CDR2 FVKESK. This CDR3 is CASSQASPGYGNTIYF. For the CDR3, the DNA is TGTGCCAGCAGCCAAGCTTCCCCAGGGTATGGAAACACCATATATTTT.

This chain joins TRBV5-1 and TRBJ1-2; D is possibly TRBD1 (5 bases). The V gene's germline CDR1 is SGHRS and CDR2 YFSETQ. This CDR3 is 13 amino acids long. The V end lost 4 bases, the J end lost 8 bases, and 15 bases lay between the germline ends. Here the CDR3 reads CASSPGGSAGYTF. Written as DNA, the CDR3 is TGCGCCAGCAGCCCCGGGGGTTCGGCCGGCTACACCTTC.

J is TRBJ2-5 and V is TRBV5-1, with 7 bases identical to TRBD1. Losses at the gene ends were 5 bases for V and 0 bases for J; bases not matched to a gene: 7. From germline, CDR1 is SGHRS and CDR2 YFSETQ. The CDR3 contains 15 residues. The CDR3 DNA sequence: TGCGCCAGCAGTAAAGGGGGCTGGTACCAAGAGACCCAGTACTTC. It encodes CASSKGGWYQETQYF.

This clonotype was seen a few times. The chain recombines TRBV11-3 with TRBJ2-7, with TRBD2 as a possible D gene (6 bases). Trimming took off 5 bases at V and 3 bases at J, with 17 bases between the two ends. The germline V gene encodes CDR1 SGHNT and CDR2 YENEEA. The CDR3 contains 15 residues. In DNA, the CDR3 is TGTGCCAGCAGCCCATCGGGACTTGAAAACTACGAGCAGTACTTC. Encoded protein: CASSPSGLENYEQYF.

This clonotype was counted many times. This rearrangement joins TRBV14 to TRBJ2-7, with D hard to call. CDR3 length equals 15 residues. Germline lookup yields CDR1 SGHDN and CDR2 FVKESK. V dropped 1 base and J dropped 1 base, with 11 bases sitting between them. Here the CDR3 DNA reads TGTGCCAGCAGCCAAGTGGCGGACGCTTCCTACGAGCAGTACTTC. Residues: CASSQVADASYEQYF. The whole variable domain, filled in from reference TRBV14 and TRBJ2-7, reads EAGVTQFPSHSVIEKGQTVTLRCDPISGHDNLYWYRRVMGKEIKFLLHFVKESKQDESGMPNNRFLAERTGGTYSTLKVQPAELEDSGVYFCASSQVADASYEQYFGPGTRLTVT.

Remarks on this clonotype: Mismatch with germline at one junction end may stem from a read error. This chain uses TRBV15 with TRBJ2-1; no clear D gene. The V gene's germline CDR1 is LNHNV and CDR2 YYDKDF (reference sequence). This CDR3 spans 15 amino acids. DNA for the CDR3: TGTGCCACCAGGTTGGAAGATCTCTCCTGCAATGAGCAGTTCTTC. This encodes CATRLEDLSCNEQFF.

With respect to this clonotype: With a much larger clone just one base away, this may be a read error. Because it lacks the conserved phenylalanine or tryptophan at the end, this CDR3 is likely a read error. The chain links TRBV6-1 to TRBJ2-5; D not resolved. This CDR3 is built from 16 residues. CDR1 MNHNS and CDR2 SASEGT come from the germline V gene. V gave up 7 bases and J gave up 5 bases, with 23 bases separating them. CDR3 region: CASIRRFGLSTETQYL. The CDR3 DNA reads TGTGCCAGCATTCGAAGGTTTGGTTTGTCTACCGAGACCCAGTACCTC.

The chain uses TRBV30 and TRBJ1-5; maybe TRBD1 (5 bases). Trimming took 2 bases from V and 3 from J, leaving 8 bases between them. CDR1 is GTSNPN, CDR2 SVGIG, per germline (reference sequence). This CDR3 contains 13 residues. The CDR3 sequence: CAWSRQSNQPQHF. The CDR3 nucleotides read TGTGCCTGGAGTCGACAGTCCAATCAGCCCCAGCATTTT.

This clonotype was picked up many times. With a much larger clone just one base away, this may be a read error. The chain has TRBV6-2 or TRBV6-3 and TRBJ2-6, with unresolved D. Germline values: CDR1 MNHEY, CDR2 SVGEGT. The CDR3 consists of 13 residues. Between the trimmed V and J ends, which lost 7 bases and 0 bases, there was a span of 4 bases. CDR3 DNA: TGTGCCAGCAACCCCTCTGGGGCCAACGTCCTGACTTTC. Translation gives CASNPSGANVLTF.

On this clonotype itself: Because it lacks the conserved phenylalanine or tryptophan at the end, this CDR3 is likely a read error. The chain uses TRBV5-1 and TRBJ1-1; D is perhaps TRBD1 (6 bases). Per the germline V gene, CDR1 is SGHRS and CDR2 is YFSETQ. Trimming cost V 5 bases and J 0 bases, with 11 bases left between them. The CDR3 runs 14 residues. CDR3 sequence (DNA): TGCGCCAGCAGGTCGGGACACCTGAACACTGAAGCTTTCTCT. Protein sequence: CASRSGHLNTEAFS.

In its sample, this clonotype was seen a few times. The chain uses TRBV20-1 and TRBJ1-4; no reliable D call. This CDR3 comprises 12 residues. CDR1 DFQATT and CDR2 SNEGSKA come from the germline V gene (reference sequence). The germline V and J ends were trimmed by 3 bases and 8 bases, with 10 bases remaining between them. The CDR3 bases are TGCAGTGCTAGTGGCGCGGAGGAAAAACTGTTTTTT. It specifies CSASGAEEKLFF.

The chain links TRBV28 to TRBJ2-7; the D call may be TRBD1 or TRBD2 (5 bases each). Per the germline V gene, CDR1 is MDHEN and CDR2 is SYDVKM. V was cut by 5 bases and J by 0 bases, with 14 bases left in between. The CDR3 is made up of 15 amino acids. The CDR3: CASSARDGYSYEQYF. For the CDR3, the DNA is TGTGCCAGCAGTGCCCGGGACGGCTACTCCTACGAGCAGTACTTC.

This clonotype has a handful of counts. The V call is TRBV6-1, the J call TRBJ1-1, with TRBD1 matching 8 bases. In germline, CDR1 is MNHNS, CDR2 SASEGT. There are 16 residues in the CDR3. Losses at the gene ends were 5 bases for V and 2 bases for J; bases not matched to a gene: 10. This chain's CDR3 is CASSIAGGLLNTEAFF. The CDR3 nucleotides read TGTGCCAGCAGTATCGCAGGGGGCCTTCTTAACACTGAAGCTTTCTTT.

The gene calls are TRBV28 and TRBJ2-2; 8 nucleotides agree with TRBD2. V dropped 1 base and J dropped 9; count of bases not matched to a gene: 4. The CDR3 is 14 residues long. CDR1 and CDR2 (germline): MDHEN, SYDVKM. As DNA, the CDR3 is TGTGCCAGCAGTTTATCCCGGACTAGCTGGGAGCTGTTTTTT. It codes for CASSLSRTSWELFF.

This rearrangement joins TRBV7-3 to TRBJ2-1, with D possibly being TRBD2 (5 bases). V was clipped by 7 bases and J by 0 bases, with 16 bases between them. The CDR3 loop spans 16 amino acids. Germline V gene lookup returns CDR1 SGHTA and CDR2 FQGTGA. The CDR3 sequence: CASTDNSGSSYNEQFF. The CDR3 bases are TGTGCCAGCACAGACAACAGCGGCAGCTCCTACAATGAGCAGTTCTTC.

This clonotype was seen ten or more times. The chain joins TRBV12-3 or TRBV12-4 to TRBJ1-5; TRBD1 aligns across 7 bases. V shed 6 bases and J 6 bases; nucleotides not matched to a gene: 11. This CDR3 spans 15 amino acids. The CDR3 DNA reads as TGTGCCAGCAGCCTCGGACAGGTGGTTGGTCAGCCCCAGCATTTT. Residues: CASSLGQVVGQPQHF.